This TCR beta chain was captured by sequencing in a study of blood T cell repertoires in COVID-19. Authors' methods: Amplification of reference gene primers was used by the study to estimate nucleated cell counts. Assay: immunoSEQ multiplex PCR; the TCRdb copy retains only in-frame clones and omits some. V, J and clone size derive from that table, while D and trimming were established from the DNA sequence. The sample yields about 210,000 clones, approximately 80% seen once. CDR1 is MNHEY, CDR2 SMNVEV, per germline (reference sequence). Trimming cost V 2 bases and J 3 bases; bases outside gene matches: 2. CDR3 size: 14 residues.

The sequencing input was PBMCs or T cells enriched from blood (not recorded which). This sequence originates from a young man with acute COVID-19. This chain joins TRBV27 and TRBJ2-3, with 7 bases matching TRBD1. The CDR3 protein is CASSLAQGTDTQYF. The CDR3 region has the DNA TGTGCCAGCAGTTTAGCACAGGGGACAGATACGCAGTATTTT.